These T cell receptor beta chains were read from a single sample in a study of blood T cell repertoires in COVID-19. Using immunoSEQ multiplex PCR, the repertoire was profiled, and TCRdb retains in-frame clones only, with some absent. The sample yields over 110,000 clones, 84% seen once. Sequences were obtained from PBMCs or T cells enriched from blood (not recorded which). These receptor sequences come from a middle-aged man with acute COVID-19. CDR3s include the opening cysteine and the closing phenylalanine or tryptophan. A D gene is named only where the DNA matches it firmly. Some rows have no size entry. The others give once, few or many, or a class for an expanded clone.

size	V	J	D	CDR3	DNA
.	TRBV18	TRBJ1-1	.	CASSPSGGSTEAFF	TGTGCCAGCTCACCTAGTGGGGGGTCCACTGAAGCTTTCTTT
.	TRBV28	TRBJ1-3	.	CASAPIGELLRASGNTIYF	TGTGCCAGCGCCCCGATCGGGGAGCTCTTAAGGGCCTCTGGAAACACCATATATTTT
.	TRBV5-6	TRBJ1-5	TRBD1	CASSQQGRQPQHF	TGTGCCAGCAGTCAACAGGGGCGACAGCCCCAGCATTTT
.	TRBV18	TRBJ2-5	.	CASSRGVRTETQYF	TGTGCCAGCTCACGGGGGGTCAGAACGGAGACCCAGTACTTC
.	TRBV6-5	TRBJ1-1	TRBD1	CASSYSGGGPLTEAFF	TGTGCCAGCAGTTACTCAGGAGGGGGCCCACTCACTGAAGCTTTCTTT
once	TRBV7-6	TRBJ2-3	TRBD1	CASSPRTGATDTQYF	TGTGCCAGCAGCCCAAGGACAGGGGCCACAGATACGCAGTATTTT
.	TRBV5-1	TRBJ2-2	TRBD1	CASSSGTGGYTGELFF	TGCGCCAGCAGCTCAGGGACAGGGGGCTACACCGGGGAGCTGTTTTTT
many	TRBV27	TRBJ1-1	TRBD1	CASSTRQGAIGDTEAFF	TGTGCCAGCAGTACCAGACAGGGGGCAATAGGAGACACTGAAGCTTTCTTT
.	TRBV11-2	TRBJ2-1	TRBD2	CASSRRGAGGDNEQFF	TGTGCCAGCAGCCGACGGGGAGCGGGAGGTGACAATGAGCAGTTCTTC
.	TRBV1	TRBJ2-3	.	CTSSQDQGAWRGDTDTQYF	TGCACCAGCAGCCAAGATCAAGGGGCGTGGCGGGGGGACACAGATACGCAGTATTTT
.	TRBV19	TRBJ1-3	TRBD1	CASSTPGQGSGNTIYF	TGTGCCAGTAGTACCCCGGGACAGGGGTCTGGAAACACCATATATTTT
few	TRBV4-1	TRBJ2-7	.	CASSQDPHRSIEQYF	TGCGCCAGCAGCCAAGATCCTCACAGAAGCATTGAGCAGTACTTC
.	TRBV28	TRBJ1-2	TRBD1	CASNRDRDSVIYGYTF	TGTGCCAGCAACCGGGACAGAGACTCAGTAATCTATGGCTACACCTTC
once	TRBV4-1	TRBJ1-3	TRBD1	CASSQGQGTGNTIYF	TGCGCCAGCAGTCAGGGACAGGGTACTGGAAACACCATATATTTT
.	TRBV6-5	TRBJ1-1	.	CASSYEMNTEAFF	TGTGCCAGCAGTTACGAGATGAACACTGAAGCTTTCTTT
.	TRBV29-1	TRBJ2-2	TRBD2	CSGSREGTGELFF	TGCAGCGGGAGTAGGGAGGGCACCGGGGAGCTGTTTTTT
.	TRBV30	TRBJ1-1	.	CAWSGTDSLNTEAFF	TGTGCCTGGAGTGGTACGGACTCTCTTAACACTGAAGCTTTCTTT
.	TRBV2	TRBJ1-4	TRBD1	CASMPLRQGNEKLFF	TGTGCCAGCATGCCTCTCCGACAGGGGAATGAAAAACTGTTTTTT
.	TRBV5-1	TRBJ2-5	TRBD1	CASSWGQGLGETQYF	TGCGCCAGCAGCTGGGGACAGGGTTTGGGAGAGACCCAGTACTTC
.	TRBV7-9	TRBJ2-5	.	CASSAGLKETQYF	TGTGCCAGCAGCGCGGGGTTAAAAGAGACCCAGTACTTC
.	TRBV30	TRBJ2-5	TRBD1	CAWSVTQGAGETQYF	TGTGCCTGGAGTGTAACCCAGGGGGCAGGGGAGACCCAGTACTTC
.	TRBV13	TRBJ2-3	.	CASSYGHRSDTQYF	TGTGCCAGCAGCTACGGACACAGGTCAGATACGCAGTATTTT
.	TRBV5-1	TRBJ1-1	.	CAIQDFAEAFF	TGCGCCATACAGGATTTCGCTGAAGCTTTCTTT
.	TRBV14	TRBJ1-3	TRBD1	CASSQAVGTGLSGNTIYF	TGTGCCAGCAGCCAAGCCGTTGGGACAGGGCTCTCTGGAAACACCATATATTTT
.	TRBV29-1	TRBJ2-2	TRBD2	CSVSGGSGELFF	TGCAGCGTTTCGGGGGGGTCCGGGGAGCTGTTTTTT
few	TRBV4-3	TRBJ2-2	.	CASSQDPGNSDTGELFF	TGCGCCAGCAGCCAAGACCCCGGGAACTCGGACACCGGGGAGCTGTTTTTT
.	TRBV7-9	TRBJ2-7	TRBD1	CASSFAGTGAREQYF	TGTGCCAGCAGCTTCGCCGGGACAGGGGCCCGGGAGCAGTACTTC
.	TRBV7-8	TRBJ2-3	TRBD2	CASSLARIIGLAGSTDTQYF	TGTGCCAGCAGCTTAGCGAGGATAATAGGACTAGCGGGGAGCACAGATACGCAGTATTTT
.	TRBV4-1	TRBJ2-1	.	CASSQAGSSYNEQFF	TGCGCCAGCAGCCAAGCGGGAAGCTCCTACAATGAGCAGTTCTTC
.	TRBV30	TRBJ2-1	.	CAWSVSAPGARSYNEQFF	TGTGCCTGGAGTGTATCCGCGCCAGGGGCACGATCCTACAATGAGCAGTTCTTC
.	TRBV10-1	TRBJ1-1	.	CASSESEGTEAFF	TGCGCCAGCAGTGAGTCGGAGGGGACTGAAGCTTTCTTT
.	TRBV11-2	TRBJ2-7	.	CASIRGRSYEQYF	TGTGCCAGCATCAGGGGTCGTTCCTACGAGCAGTACTTC
.	TRBV6-2/TRBV6-3	TRBJ2-7	.	CASSQPRVNEQYF	TGTGCCAGCAGTCAACCCCGAGTCAACGAGCAGTACTTC
.	TRBV9	TRBJ2-7	.	CASSVGPSAVYEQYF	TGTGCCAGCAGCGTGGGCCCTAGCGCAGTCTACGAGCAGTACTTC
.	TRBV9	TRBJ2-7	TRBD1	CASSGGFAGGYEQYF	TGTGCCAGCAGCGGTGGATTTGCAGGGGGTTACGAGCAGTACTTC
once	TRBV10-1	TRBJ1-1	TRBD1	CASSEGDSAEAFF	TGCGCCAGCAGTGAGGGGGACAGCGCTGAAGCTTTCTTT
.	TRBV28	TRBJ2-1	TRBD1	CASSLLPGTGGVDEQFF	TGTGCCAGCAGTTTGTTGCCGGGGACAGGGGGTGTTGATGAGCAGTTCTTC
.	TRBV10-3	TRBJ1-6	TRBD1	CAATGTGDNSPLHF	TGTGCAGCAACCGGGACAGGGGATAATTCACCCCTCCACTTT
once	TRBV4-3	TRBJ2-3	TRBD2	CASSHQRGTHTQYF	TGCGCCAGCAGCCATCAGCGGGGTACACATACGCAGTATTTT
.	TRBV7-2	TRBJ2-1	.	CASSPQAGSGRYEQFF	TGTGCCAGCAGCCCCCAGGCCGGCTCGGGGAGGTATGAGCAGTTCTTC
.	TRBV28	TRBJ2-2	TRBD2	CASRRGFSGELFF	TGTGCCAGCAGGCGGGGGTTTAGCGGGGAGCTGTTTTTT
.	TRBV5-4	TRBJ2-5	.	CASRQGETQYF	TGTGCCAGCAGACAGGGAGAGACCCAGTACTTC
once	TRBV10-2	TRBJ1-5	TRBD1	CASMETGRHQPQHF	TGCGCCAGCATGGAGACAGGGCGTCATCAGCCCCAGCATTTT
.	TRBV21-1	TRBJ1-5	.	CASSRGPTGAKQKDNQPQHF	TGTGCCAGCAGCCGGGGCCCGACAGGGGCCAAACAAAAAGACAATCAGCCCCAGCATTTT
.	TRBV19	TRBJ2-5	TRBD1	CASSAPGQGAIRETQYF	TGTGCCAGTAGTGCCCCGGGACAGGGGGCAATACGAGAGACCCAGTACTTC
.	TRBV2	TRBJ1-1	.	CASSDSGTEAFF	TGTGCCAGCAGTGACTCGGGCACTGAAGCTTTCTTT
.	TRBV7-2	TRBJ1-3	.	CASSLIRAGNTIYF	TGTGCCAGCAGCTTAATACGGGCTGGAAACACCATATATTTT
.	TRBV12-3/TRBV12-4	TRBJ2-1	TRBD2	CASSPGLNNEQFF	TGTGCCAGCAGTCCGGGACTAAACAATGAGCAGTTCTTC
.	TRBV29-1	TRBJ2-1	TRBD1	CSGDRVSNEQFF	TGCAGCGGGGACAGGGTTAGCAATGAGCAGTTCTTC
.	TRBV19	TRBJ1-5	.	CASSIGVSNQPQHF	TGTGCCAGTAGTATCGGAGTTAGCAATCAGCCCCAGCATTTT
.	TRBV5-6	TRBJ2-7	TRBD1	CASSRPGQSSYEQYF	TGTGCCAGCAGCCGACCGGGACAGAGCTCCTACGAGCAGTACTTC
.	TRBV24-1	TRBJ2-7	TRBD1	CATSDRAGTGIHEQYF	TGTGCCACCAGTGACAGAGCCGGGACAGGGATCCACGAGCAGTACTTC
.	TRBV4-1	TRBJ2-1	TRBD2	CASSQGPGGGRFEQFF	TGCGCCAGCAGCCAAGGACCGGGAGGCGGCCGGTTTGAGCAGTTCTTC